Below, 18 T cell receptor beta chains from the same sample are listed, as sequenced in a study of tumor-infiltrating lymphocytes in oesophageal squamous cell carcinoma. TCRdb independently ran MiXCR on the PCR reads; one entry per CDR3 protein. This table has about 20,000 distinct CDR3 sequences, roughly 37% appearing once. The sample consisted of blood. These receptor sequences come from a male donor with esophageal squamous cell carcinoma.

The CDR3 region has the DNA TGCGCCAGCAGTGAGCCGGGACCGCACTATGAGCAGTTCTTC. Translating gives CASSEPGPHYEQFF. This chain uses TRBV10-2 with TRBJ2-1, with D tentatively TRBD1 or TRBD2 (5 bases each). Trimming took off 2 bases at V and 8 bases at J, with 13 bases between the two ends. The germline V gene has CDR1 WSHSY and CDR2 SAAADI. The CDR3 sequence is 14 residues long.

On this clonotype itself: The conserved phenylalanine or tryptophan normally closing the CDR3 is absent here, so this likely arose from a read error. No DNA is shown, since the ends of the CDR3 on it are uncertain; the CDR3 is the one TCRdb lists. J is TRBJ2-3 and V is TRBV7-6; the table's D call TRBD1 went unverified against the DNA. The CDR3 numbers 16 amino acids, ends counted. From germline, CDR1 is SGHVS and CDR2 FNYEAQ. CDR3 sequence reads: CASSLSGTGYEQYFGS.

This clonotype was observed many times. CDR3: CASTTRDSHGGYTF. The CDR3 region has the DNA TGTGCCAGCACCACTAGGGACTCCCACGGCGGCTACACCTTC. The V and J genes are TRBV6-1 and TRBJ1-2; D is possibly TRBD1 (5 bases). This CDR3 comprises 14 residues. The V gene's germline CDR1 is MNHNS and CDR2 SASEGT. Trimming stripped 7 bases from V and 8 bases from J, with 20 bases between.

The chain carries TRBV9 and TRBJ2-6, with 7 bases that match TRBD2. The J call is doubtful: the DNA matches TRBJ2-1 better. CDR3 length: 14 residues. The germline gives CDR1 SGDLS, CDR2 YYNGEE. CDR3 bases: TGTGCCAGCAGCACTAGCGACCTGGGGAATGAGCAGTTCTTC. Translating gives CASSTSDLGNEQFF.

For this clonotype: The junction differs from germline at one of its ends, possibly a read error. The rearrangement uses TRBV4-1 and TRBJ1-6; a possible D gene is TRBD1 (5 bases). Germline V gene lookup returns CDR1 MGHRA and CDR2 YSYEKL. CDR3 size: 16 residues. As DNA, the CDR3 is TGTGCCAGCAGCCAAGATCAGACTAGCGGGACGGGCGAGCAGCACTTT. Protein product: CASSQDQTSGTGEQHF.

V is TRBV7-9 and J is TRBJ2-5; the D is unclear. The J call may be mistaken, given a closer DNA end match to TRBJ2-1. Germline loops: CDR1 SEHNR, CDR2 FQNEAQ (reference sequence). The CDR3 has 12 residues. The CDR3 DNA follows: TGTGCCAGCAGCCTTACACTCAATGAGCAGTTCTTC. Translated: CASSLTLNEQFF.

Of note for this clonotype: The CDR3 ends on some other residue instead of the conserved phenylalanine or tryptophan, so this is likely a read error. The limits of the CDR3 on the DNA are not certain, so only TCRdb's listed CDR3 is given. This chain joins TRBV7-3 and TRBJ2-3; the D segment call TRBD1 is taken from the table without a DNA check. Germline assignment: CDR1 SGHTA and CDR2 FQGTGA. Both ends counted, the CDR3 spans 17 residues. The CDR3 sequence is CASSLRTGTITSSTSAP.

This clonotype was seen at least ten times. This chain links TRBV7-9 with TRBJ2-2; D may match TRBD1 or TRBD2 (6 bases each). V dropped 6 bases and J dropped 0 bases, with 11 bases sitting between them. Germline V gene sequence: CDR1 SEHNR, CDR2 FQNEAQ (reference sequence). The CDR3 has 15 residues. The CDR3 sequence: CASRGGSANTGELFF. CDR3 bases: TGTGCCAGCAGAGGGGGGTCCGCGAACACCGGGGAGCTGTTTTTT.

By its share, this clonotype is medium-sized. The chain links TRBV11-2 to TRBJ2-4; TRBD2 is a possible D gene (5 bases). The CDR3 is 14 amino acids. CDR1 is SGHAT, CDR2 FQNNGV, per germline. Trimming left V 0 bases short and J 3 bases short, with 6 bases between. CDR3 protein: CASSLDGLKNIQYF. CDR3 coding DNA: TGTGCCAGCAGCTTAGACGGACTCAAAAACATTCAGTACTTC.

This clonotype was seen a handful of times. This rearrangement joins TRBV18 to TRBJ2-5; possible D gene TRBD1, 6 bases. The V and J ends lost 6 bases and 5 bases respectively, with 19 bases between them. The CDR3 consists of 15 residues. Germline V gene sequence: CDR1 KGHSH, CDR2 LQKENI. CDR3 coding DNA: TGTGCCAGCTCCCCAGGGGTAGGGCGCCCGGAGACCCAGTACTTC. Its protein product is CASSPGVGRPETQYF. Drawing the rest from reference TRBV18 and TRBJ2-5, the complete variable domain is NAGVMQNPRHLVRRRGQEARLRCSPMKGHSHVYWYRQLPEEGLKFMVYLQKENIIDESGMPKERFSAEFPKEGPSILRIQQVVRGDSAAYFCASSPGVGRPETQYFGPGTRLLVL.

This clonotype has a handful of counts. The genes are TRBV18 and TRBJ2-4; D remains unclear. The germline V gene has CDR1 KGHSH and CDR2 LQKENI. The length of the CDR3 is 11 residues. V was clipped by 5 bases and J by 15 bases, with 14 bases between them. As DNA, the CDR3 is TGTGCCAGCTCAGACTCCCTCGGGCTGTACTTC. It translates to CASSDSLGLYF.

This clonotype was found many times. V is TRBV5-1 and J is TRBJ2-5; the D is unclear. Trimming left V 0 bases short and J 1 base short, with 4 bases between. This CDR3 is built from 13 residues. Germline V gene lookup returns CDR1 SGHRS and CDR2 YFSETQ. The CDR3 DNA reads TGCGCCAGCAGCTTGGAAGGCCAAGAGACCCAGTACTTC. As protein: CASSLEGQETQYF. Full variable domain (rest looked up from reference TRBV5-1 and TRBJ2-5): KAGVTQTPRYLIKTRGQQVTLSCSPISGHRSVSWYQQTPGQGLQFLFEYFSETQRNKGNFPGRFSGRQFSNSRSEMNVSTLELGDSALYLCASSLEGQETQYFGPGTRLLVL.

As regards this clonotype: At one end, the junction sequence differs from germline, possibly due to a read error. The V call is TRBV7-6, the J call TRBJ2-7, with D unclear. The V gene's germline CDR1 is SGHVS and CDR2 FNYEAQ. This CDR3 comprises 15 residues. The CDR3 sequence: CASSLEEATNNEQYF. The CDR3 DNA reads TGTGCTAGCAGCTTAGAAGAGGCTACCAACAATGAGCAGTACTTC.

In this sample, this clonotype turned up a few times. The chain couples TRBV4-1 to TRBJ2-5, with 8 bases aligning to TRBD2. The V gene's germline CDR1 is MGHRA and CDR2 YSYEKL. V was pared by 3 bases and J by 3 bases, with 9 bases of the junction left unmatched. The CDR3 is 16 residues long. The DNA for the CDR3 is TGCGCCAGCAGCCATCCCGGGACTAGGGCGGAAGAGACCCAGTACTTC. The encoded protein is CASSHPGTRAEETQYF.

The chain links TRBV6-1 to TRBJ2-3; D remains unclear. The better agreement between TRBJ2-7 and the DNA end casts doubt on the J call. There are 13 residues in the CDR3. Germline V gene sequence: CDR1 MNHNS, CDR2 SASEGT. CDR3 amino acids: CASSQLYDSEQYF. Here the CDR3 DNA reads TGTGCCAGCAGTCAACTCTATGATAGCGAGCAGTACTTC.

This chain connects TRBV6-1 to TRBJ2-7; 10 bases line up with TRBD1. This CDR3 has 14 amino acids. Germline V gives CDR1 MNHNS, CDR2 SASEGT. V dropped 5 bases and J dropped 2; count of bases not matched to a gene: 3. In DNA, the CDR3 is TGTGCCAGCAGTTATGACAGGGGGCCCTACGAGCAGTACTTC. Its translation: CASSYDRGPYEQYF.

The chain uses TRBV7-2 and TRBJ2-4, with a weak D call TRBD2 (7 bases). This CDR3 comprises 14 residues. Germline-derived CDR1 and CDR2 are SGHTA and FQGNSA. The V and J ends lost 2 bases and 15 bases respectively, with 20 bases between them. The CDR3 DNA reads TGTGCCAGCAGCTTACTACAGGGAGGGGAAAAACTGTACTTC. The encoded protein is CASSLLQGGEKLYF.

Within the sample, this clonotype is medium-sized (0.01 to 0.1%). This chain links TRBV7-2 with TRBJ2-1; tentatively, D is TRBD2 (7 bases). The germline V and J ends were trimmed by 4 bases and 6 bases, with 16 bases remaining between them. Per germline, CDR1 SGHTA and CDR2 FQGNSA. The CDR3 has 15 amino acids. CDR3 region: CASSWRGGTVNEQFF. DNA for the CDR3: TGTGCCAGCAGCTGGAGGGGGGGAACAGTCAATGAGCAGTTCTTC. Full variable domain (missing parts from reference TRBV7-2 and TRBJ2-1): GAGVSQSPSNKVTEKGKDVELRCDPISGHTALYWYRQSLGQGLEFLIYFQGNSAPDKSGLPSDRFSAERTGGSVSTLTIQRTQQEDSAVYLCASSWRGGTVNEQFFGPGTRLTVL.